These 30 T cell receptor beta chains came from one sample sequenced in a study of T cell responses to AZD1222 COVID-19 vaccine. Using immunoSEQ multiplex PCR, the repertoire was profiled, and TCRdb retains in-frame clones only, with some absent. The data contain roughly 150,000 clones, less than 95% of them singletons. Sample: peripheral blood, taken on day 0 of AZD1222 vaccination. The receptors shown here come from an adult in good health.

The gene calls are TRBV6-5 and TRBJ2-1; D might be TRBD2 (6 bases). Germline V gene lookup returns CDR1 MNHEY and CDR2 SVGAGI. The length of the CDR3 is 14 residues. Trimming shortened V by 7 bases and J by 1 base, and 11 bases separated the two germline ends. The CDR3 spells CASIPGVSYNEQFF. The CDR3 nucleotides read TGTGCCAGCATTCCGGGAGTGTCCTACAATGAGCAGTTCTTC.

V is TRBV28 and J is TRBJ2-3, with D maybe TRBD2 (6 bases). Trimming cost V 2 bases and J 3 bases, with 9 bases left between them. Looked up from germline, CDR1 is MDHEN and CDR2 is SYDVKM. The CDR3 length is 14 residues. CDR3: CASSLSGLTDTQYF. The DNA of the CDR3 is TGTGCCAGCAGTTTAAGCGGGTTGACAGATACGCAGTATTTT.

The genes are TRBV9 and TRBJ2-7, with 8 positions matching TRBD1. V was clipped by 3 bases and J by 6 bases; unmatched bases: 11. Germline lookup yields CDR1 SGDLS and CDR2 YYNGEE. The CDR3 covers 15 residues. In DNA form, the CDR3 reads TGTGCCAGCAGCGCCAGCGGACAGGGCCGGGGCGAGCAGTACTTC. Residues: CASSASGQGRGEQYF.

The chain combines TRBV30 with TRBJ1-5, with 8 positions matching TRBD1. Trimming removed 0 bases from V and 7 bases from J; junction bases left unmatched: 5. Per the germline V gene, CDR1 is GTSNPN and CDR2 is SVGIG (reference sequence). The length of the CDR3 is 14 residues. The CDR3 sequence is CAWSVLRGHQPQHF. The CDR3 DNA is TGTGCCTGGAGTGTACTCAGGGGGCACCAGCCCCAGCATTTT.

The rearrangement uses TRBV2 and TRBJ2-1, with a possible D match to TRBD1 (7 bases). This CDR3 contains 15 residues. Trimming cost V 1 base and J 5 bases, with 12 bases left between them. Per the germline V gene, CDR1 is SNHLY and CDR2 is FYNNEI. The CDR3 sequence is CASSEGQGGNNEQFF. The CDR3 coding sequence is TGTGCCAGCAGTGAAGGACAGGGAGGCAACAATGAGCAGTTCTTC.

This clone was observed a single time. The V and J genes are TRBV5-6 and TRBJ2-1; TRBD2 agrees at 9 bases. V was pared by 3 bases and J by 0 bases, with 4 bases of the junction left unmatched. CDR1 is SGHDT, CDR2 YYEEEE, per germline. This CDR3 region has 16 residues. Here the CDR3 DNA reads TGTGCCAGCAGCTCCGATAGCGGGAGCTCCTACAATGAGCAGTTCTTC. It encodes CASSSDSGSSYNEQFF. The variable domain in full, with the rest retrieved from reference TRBV5-6 and TRBJ2-1, is DAGVTQSPTHLIKTRGQQVTLRCSPKSGHDTVSWYQQALGQGPQFIFQYYEEEERQRGNFPDRFSGHQFPNYSSELNVNALLLGDSALYLCASSSDSGSSYNEQFFGPGTRLTVL.

The V call is TRBV5-6, the J call TRBJ2-7; 8 positions agree with TRBD1. Germline assignment: CDR1 SGHDT and CDR2 YYEEEE. V lost 3 bases and J lost 6; bases outside the gene matches: 8. The CDR3 has 14 residues. CDR3 loop: CASSSRTGKGEQYF. The CDR3 DNA is TGTGCCAGCAGCTCAAGGACAGGGAAAGGCGAGCAGTACTTC.

The V and J genes are TRBV14 and TRBJ1-1; 10 nucleotides match TRBD1. This CDR3 is built from 17 residues. Trimming at V came to 1 base and at J to 5 bases, leaving 10 bases not matched to a gene. Germline V lookup: CDR1 SGHDN, CDR2 FVKESK. The chain's CDR3 is CASSQVGGTGVLTEAFF. In nucleotides, the CDR3 is TGTGCCAGCAGCCAAGTGGGGGGGACAGGGGTGTTGACTGAAGCTTTCTTT. Full variable domain (outside the CDR3, taken from reference TRBV14 and TRBJ1-1): EAGVTQFPSHSVIEKGQTVTLRCDPISGHDNLYWYRRVMGKEIKFLLHFVKESKQDESGMPNNRFLAERTGGTYSTLKVQPAELEDSGVYFCASSQVGGTGVLTEAFFGQGTRLTVV.

The chain combines TRBV25-1 with TRBJ2-7, with a tentative D call TRBD1 (5 bases). The V gene's germline CDR1 is MGHDK and CDR2 SYGVNS. This CDR3 is 15 amino acids long. V lost 2 bases, J lost 0 bases, and 11 bases lay in between. CDR3 sequence (DNA): TGTGCCAGCAGTGAAGGGGCGGCCAGCTCCTACGAGCAGTACTTC. Residues: CASSEGAASSYEQYF.

The rearrangement links TRBV25-1 to TRBJ1-1; TRBD1 agrees at 9 bases. The V gene's germline CDR1 is MGHDK and CDR2 SYGVNS. J lost 3 bases, V lost 6 bases, and 8 bases had no gene match. The CDR3 spans 15 residues. The CDR3 region has the DNA TGTGCCAGCAGGCGGACAGGGGACGGACACACTGAAGCTTTCTTT. It translates to CASRRTGDGHTEAFF.

This rearrangement joins TRBV7-9 to TRBJ1-2, with D unresolved. The CDR3 is made up of 12 amino acids. Between the trimmed V and J ends, which lost 5 bases and 2 bases, there was a span of 6 bases. Germline V gene lookup returns CDR1 SEHNR and CDR2 FQNEAQ (reference sequence). CDR3 loop: CASSPANYGYTF. CDR3 nucleotides: TGTGCCAGCAGCCCCGCGAACTATGGCTACACCTTC.

V gene TRBV6-5 combines with J gene TRBJ2-1; 12 bases align to TRBD2. The V gene's germline CDR1 is MNHEY and CDR2 SVGAGI. The CDR3 spans 16 residues. The V and J ends lost 0 bases and 9 bases, in that order; junction bases with no gene match: 6. The CDR3 sequence is CASSYSASGRAVEQFF. For the CDR3, the DNA is TGTGCCAGCAGTTACTCTGCTAGCGGGAGGGCCGTTGAGCAGTTCTTC.

This chain links TRBV7-3 with TRBJ2-1; D perhaps matches TRBD2 (5 bases). The CDR3 is made up of 14 amino acids. Germline-derived CDR1 and CDR2 are SGHTA and FQGTGA. Trimming took off 5 bases at V and 9 bases at J, with 17 bases between the two ends. The CDR3 reads CASSPTRLAGEQFF. Here the CDR3 DNA reads TGTGCCAGCAGCCCGACGAGGCTAGCAGGTGAGCAGTTCTTC.

This clone has only a few counts. V is TRBV4-3 and J is TRBJ1-6; D not certain. Between the trimmed V and J ends, which lost 1 base and 8 bases, there was a span of 9 bases. Germline V lookup: CDR1 LGHNA, CDR2 YSLEER. The CDR3 is 14 residues long. CDR3 DNA: TGCGCCAGCAGCCAAGGAGAAGGGTATTCACCCCTCCACTTT. It encodes CASSQGEGYSPLHF.

With respect to this clone: The germline gene is not matched at one end of the junction; a read error may be the cause. The J gene is TRBJ2-7, the V gene TRBV23-1; 11 nucleotides match TRBD1. TRBV23-1 is given ORF status, its function remaining uncertain. The CDR3 sequence is 15 residues long. CDR3 DNA: TGCGCCAGCACTCAACCTCCGGGACAGGGGGACGAGCAGTACTTC. It encodes CASTQPPGQGDEQYF.

This sequence joins TRBV30 and TRBJ2-5; 7 nucleotides line up with TRBD2. Germline CDR1 is GTSNPN and CDR2 is SVGIG (reference sequence). CDR3 size: 13 residues. V shed 2 bases and J 5 bases; nucleotides not matched to a gene: 5. CDR3 sequence (DNA): TGTGCCTGGAGTCAGAGGGAGGGGGAGACCCAGTACTTC. This translates into CAWSQREGETQYF.

The gene calls are TRBV7-9 and TRBJ2-7, with 11 bases aligning to TRBD2. Germline lookup yields CDR1 SEHNR and CDR2 FQNEAQ (reference sequence). This CDR3 has 15 residues. The ends lost 5 bases at V and 2 bases at J; junction bases unmatched: 5. CDR3 bases: TGTGCCAGCAGCCAGACTAGCGGGGACACCTACGAGCAGTACTTC. Its translation is CASSQTSGDTYEQYF.

The gene calls are TRBV6-2 or TRBV6-3 and TRBJ1-1, with 8 bases matching TRBD1. CDR1 is MNHEY, CDR2 SVGEGT, per germline. V lost 0 bases to trimming and J lost 1 base; unmatched junction nucleotides: 4. The CDR3 is 16 residues long. In nucleotides, the CDR3 is TGTGCCAGCAGTTACTCTTCCGACAGGGGGAACACTGAAGCTTTCTTT. Amino acids: CASSYSSDRGNTEAFF.

This clone was recorded only once. The chain uses TRBV4-1 and TRBJ2-7; D tentatively fits TRBD1 or TRBD2 (6 bases each). The germline CDR1 and CDR2 sequences are MGHRA and YSYEKL. The CDR3 length is 15 residues. Trimming left V 4 bases short and J 1 base short, with 14 bases between. CDR3 protein: CASSPEGGRSYEQYF. CDR3 DNA sequence: TGCGCCAGCAGCCCGGAAGGGGGGAGGTCCTACGAGCAGTACTTC.

The chain couples TRBV15 to TRBJ1-3; 7 nucleotides agree with TRBD1. Trimming removed 4 bases from V and 0 bases from J; junction bases left unmatched: 3. Germline-derived CDR1 and CDR2 are LNHNV and YYDKDF (reference sequence). The CDR3 sequence is 15 residues long. As DNA, the CDR3 is TGTGCCACCAGCAAGGACAGGCCCTCTGGAAACACCATATATTTT. Protein product: CATSKDRPSGNTIYF.

The chain has TRBV18 and TRBJ2-7; D gene uncertain. V gave up 3 bases and J gave up 3 bases, with 3 bases separating them. This CDR3 is built from 11 residues. Germline V gene data show CDR1 as KGHSH and CDR2 as LQKENI. CDR3 DNA sequence: TGTGCCAGCTCACCCGACTACGAGCAGTACTTC. As protein: CASSPDYEQYF.

The chain combines TRBV27 with TRBJ1-5; no clear D gene. V was cut by 5 bases and J by 0 bases, with 11 bases left in between. The germline gives CDR1 MNHEY, CDR2 SMNVEV (reference sequence). The CDR3 contains 15 residues. Here the CDR3 DNA reads TGTGCCAGCAGTCCCATTGGACTTAGCAATCAGCCCCAGCATTTT. Amino acid sequence: CASSPIGLSNQPQHF.

This clone appeared a few times. V is TRBV7-9 and J is TRBJ2-1; D is perhaps TRBD1 (5 bases). This CDR3 spans 12 amino acids. Trimming took off 8 bases at V and 6 bases at J, with 11 bases between the two ends. CDR1 SEHNR and CDR2 FQNEAQ come from the germline V gene (reference sequence). Here the CDR3 reads CASGQGGNEQFF. DNA of the CDR3: TGTGCCAGCGGGCAGGGCGGCAATGAGCAGTTCTTC.

The V call is TRBV10-1, the J call TRBJ1-5; tentatively, D is TRBD1 (5 bases). Trimming took off 0 bases at V and 0 bases at J, with 12 bases between the two ends. This CDR3 is built from 17 residues. Looked up from germline, CDR1 is WNHNN and CDR2 is SYGVQD (reference sequence). The CDR3 DNA sequence: TGCGCCAGCAGTGAGTCGACCAGGGCCTATAGCAATCAGCCCCAGCATTTT. Translating it yields CASSESTRAYSNQPQHF.

The gene calls are TRBV6-4 and TRBJ1-2; D is perhaps TRBD1 (6 bases). Germline V CDR1 and CDR2: MRHNA, SNTAGT. This CDR3 has 12 amino acids. V lost 2 bases and J lost 8, with 9 bases in between. CDR3 region: CASSDRRGGYTF. The CDR3 DNA is TGTGCCAGCAGTGACCGCAGGGGCGGCTACACCTTC.

CDR3 sequence reads: CASSLRGNTIYF. The CDR3 DNA is TGTGCCAGCAGTTTAAGAGGAAACACCATATATTTT. The rearrangement joins TRBV12-3 or TRBV12-4 to TRBJ1-3; no clear D gene. The V end lost 2 bases, the J end lost 4 bases, and 3 bases lay between the germline ends. The CDR3 is made up of 12 amino acids.

Details on this clone: Its ends do not fully match the called genes, so a read error is possible. The rearrangement links TRBV6-1 to TRBJ1-1, with D tentatively TRBD1 (5 bases). Germline V gene data show CDR1 as MNHNS and CDR2 as SASEGT. The CDR3 is 14 amino acids. The CDR3, as DNA: TGTGCCAGCAGTAAAGCCCAGGGAAACACTGAAGCTTTCTTT. Translated, it gives CASSKAQGNTEAFF.

J is TRBJ1-1 and V is TRBV18; D is unclear. This CDR3 has 17 amino acids. The germline CDR1 and CDR2 sequences are KGHSH and LQKENI. V was cut by 2 bases and J by 1 base, with 17 bases left in between. In DNA, the CDR3 is TGTGCCAGCTCACCAGGGCTGTTAGGCCAGACGAACACTGAAGCTTTCTTT. This sequence encodes CASSPGLLGQTNTEAFF.

The chain links TRBV5-8 to TRBJ1-3, with a weak D call TRBD1 (5 bases). This CDR3 contains 14 residues. From germline, CDR1 is SGHTS and CDR2 YDEGEE. The ends were cut back, 1 base at V and 4 bases at J, with 9 bases in the middle. CDR3 region: CASSLRGGGNTIYF. Here the CDR3 DNA reads TGTGCCAGCAGCTTGCGGGGCGGAGGAAACACCATATATTTT.

The gene calls are TRBV27 and TRBJ2-7, with 9 bases matching TRBD2. Germline V gives CDR1 MNHEY, CDR2 SMNVEV (reference sequence). Trimming at V came to 5 bases and at J to 4 bases, leaving 6 bases not matched to a gene. This CDR3 has 14 amino acids. The CDR3 region has the DNA TGTGCCAGCAGTGGGCGGGAGGGCCGATACGAGCAGTACTTC. Amino acid sequence: CASSGREGRYEQYF.